The TCR beta chain under discussion was sequenced for a study of OX40 agonist ivuxolimab in advanced cancers. Whole-study results and caveats: At 0.1 to 3.0 mg/kg, CD4+ and CD8+ blood T cells expanded clonally by week 6.

Libraries were prepared by immunoSEQ multiplex PCR; TCRdb keeps only in-frame clonotypes and omits some of them. The sample has about 83,000 clones; over 75% are singletons. About this clone itself: Its antigen is undetermined.

This CDR3 has 15 residues. V lost 3 bases and J lost 6; bases outside the gene matches: 11. Germline V gene lookup returns CDR1 SGHNT and CDR2 YYREEE (reference sequence). The sample was CD4+ or CD8+ T cells sorted from blood, taken in a trial of the OX40 agonist ivuxolimab. The chain carries TRBV5-4 and TRBJ2-5; 7 positions agree with TRBD1. The sequence was obtained from an adult with an advanced solid tumor such as melanoma, head and neck, liver or kidney cancer. The CDR3 coding sequence is TGTGCCAGCAGCTGGGCGTCGACAGGGCAGAAGACCCAGTACTTC. This translates into CASSWASTGQKTQYF.